This T cell receptor beta chain was sequenced in a study of a mutant IDH1 vaccine in newly diagnosed glioma. Overall study context: Patients arrived already treated with radiotherapy, temozolomide, or both, most having had both.

V trimming: 0 bases; J trimming: 0 bases; junction bases outside the gene matches: 6. The CDR3 consists of 17 residues. Germline assignment: CDR1 MRHNA and CDR2 SNTAGT. Points on this clone: Its antigen is currently unknown.

Study observations and caveats: Apparently unrelated to pseudoprogression were changes in the top peripheral T cell clonotypes. Altogether, roughly 93% of patients exhibited vaccine-induced immune responses.

The time point here: week 5, during vaccination. The content of each vaccine dose was 300 ug of mutant IDH1 20-mer peptide, and topical imiquimod accompanied it. TCRdb's copy holds only in-frame clones and misses some; the assay was immunoSEQ multiplex PCR. Among around 50,000 clones listed, 90% were seen once. This chain connects TRBV6-4 to TRBJ1-1; 8 bases line up with TRBD1. This sequence was found in a woman in her 40s with glioma. Sequenced here: PBMCs, sampled from a glioma patient whose treatment included an IDH1 peptide vaccine. Here the CDR3 reads CASSDSRDRGMNTEAFF. In DNA form, the CDR3 reads TGTGCCAGCAGTGACTCGAGAGACAGGGGCATGAACACTGAAGCTTTCTTT.